The next 27 T cell receptor beta chains were all read from a single sample in a study of blood T cell repertoires in COVID-19. Measured with immunoSEQ multiplex PCR; TCRdb has only the in-frame clones, and not every one. The sample contains 35,000 to 45,000 clones, under 85% of which appear only once. The sequenced material came from peripheral blood. The receptors were sampled from a human donor in a cohort sampled during active COVID-19.

V is TRBV6-6 and J is TRBJ1-5; a possible D gene is TRBD1 (5 bases). Germline CDR1 is MNHNY and CDR2 is SVGAGI (reference sequence). The CDR3 length is 13 residues. V lost 4 bases and J 6 bases, leaving 10 bases between the germline ends. The CDR3 bases are TGTGCCAGCAGTTGGCAGGGAGGTCAGCCCCAGCATTTT. Translating it yields CASSWQGGQPQHF.

This clone was recorded only once. The chain has TRBV4-2 and TRBJ1-4; 10 bases agree with TRBD1. Germline V gene data show CDR1 as LGHNA and CDR2 as YNFKEQ. The CDR3 has 16 residues. J lost 8 bases, V lost 1 base, and 7 bases had no gene match. The CDR3 sequence: CASSQAYGTGEEKLFF. The CDR3 region has the DNA TGTGCCAGCAGCCAAGCATATGGGACAGGGGAGGAAAAACTGTTTTTT.

The chain combines TRBV5-1 with TRBJ1-2, with D possibly matching TRBD1 (6 bases). The CDR3 length is 16 residues. Looked up from germline, CDR1 is SGHRS and CDR2 is YFSETQ. V lost 4 bases and J lost 5, with 21 bases in between. CDR3 bases: TGCGCCAGCAGCCCCCGTTCGATACAGGGCAGGTATGGCTACACCTTC. Translated, it gives CASSPRSIQGRYGYTF.

The CDR3 loop is CASSGTGTSYEQYF. The CDR3 bases are TGTGCCAGCAGCGGGACAGGGACAAGTTACGAGCAGTACTTC. The V and J genes are TRBV6-5 and TRBJ2-7; 9 bases are shared with TRBD1. With 6 bases clipped from V and 4 bases from J, the junction kept 7 bases outside the gene matches. The V gene's germline CDR1 is MNHEY and CDR2 SVGAGI. CDR3 size: 14 residues.

V is TRBV3-1 (or the pseudogene TRBV3-2) and J is TRBJ2-3; 12 bases align to TRBD2. Germline V gene lookup returns CDR1 LGHDT and CDR2 YNNKEL (reference sequence). This CDR3 is built from 16 residues. Losses at the gene ends were 4 bases for V and 6 bases for J; bases not matched to a gene: 8. The chain's CDR3 is CASSRLAGGPPDTQYF. The CDR3 DNA sequence: TGTGCCAGCAGCCGTCTAGCGGGGGGGCCTCCGGATACGCAGTATTTT.

The chain uses TRBV4-2 and TRBJ1-2; 7 nucleotides match TRBD1. Trimming cost V 4 bases and J 3 bases; bases outside gene matches: 11. The length of the CDR3 is 16 residues. Germline CDR1 reads LGHNA; CDR2 reads YNFKEQ. CDR3: CASSPKKGGADYGYTF. CDR3 coding DNA: TGTGCCAGCAGCCCAAAGAAAGGGGGCGCCGACTATGGCTACACCTTC.

The chain joins TRBV7-2 to TRBJ2-5; 8 bases align to TRBD2. J lost 2 bases, V lost 5 bases, and 10 bases had no gene match. Looked up from germline, CDR1 is SGHTA and CDR2 is FQGNSA. The CDR3 extends over 16 amino acids. CDR3: CASSPQVERGQETQYF. CDR3 sequence (DNA): TGTGCCAGCAGCCCCCAGGTCGAGCGGGGGCAAGAGACCCAGTACTTC.

This clone was counted a few times. The genes are TRBV7-9 and TRBJ1-1; TRBD1 is a possible D gene (6 bases). In germline, CDR1 is SEHNR, CDR2 FQNEAQ (reference sequence). This CDR3 has 14 amino acids. V dropped 8 bases and J dropped 5 bases, with 18 bases sitting between them. CDR3 region: CASGKAGDITEAFF. In nucleotides, the CDR3 is TGTGCCAGCGGGAAGGCAGGGGACATAACTGAAGCTTTCTTT. The full variable domain, its missing parts supplied by reference TRBV7-9 and TRBJ1-1, is DTGVSQNPRHKITKRGQNVTFRCDPISEHNRLYWYRQTLGQGPEFLTYFQNEAQLEKSRLLSDRFSAERPKGSFSTLEIQRTEQGDSAMYLCASGKAGDITEAFFGQGTRLTVV.

The chain uses TRBV5-4 and TRBJ2-5; D is uncertain. Trimming shortened V by 1 base and J by 2 bases, and 12 bases separated the two germline ends. This CDR3 spans 15 amino acids. Germline V gives CDR1 SGHNT, CDR2 YYREEE (reference sequence). CDR3 nucleotide sequence: TGTGCCAGCAGCTTGATGAGTCCCCGGCAAGAGACCCAGTACTTC. It encodes CASSLMSPRQETQYF.

This sequence joins TRBV2 and TRBJ2-2; D remains unclear. The CDR3 runs 13 residues. The V end was cut by 2 bases, the J end by 1 base, with 2 bases between. Germline V gives CDR1 SNHLY, CDR2 FYNNEI. This CDR3 reads CASSEQNTGELFF. In DNA form, the CDR3 reads TGTGCCAGCAGTGAACAGAACACCGGGGAGCTGTTTTTT. Drawing the rest from reference TRBV2 and TRBJ2-2, the complete variable domain is EPEVTQTPSHQVTQMGQEVILRCVPISNHLYFYWYRQILGQKVEFLVSFYNNEISEKSEIFDDQFSVERPDGSNFTLKIRSTKLEDSAMYFCASSEQNTGELFFGEGSRLTVL.

The gene calls are TRBV4-1 and TRBJ2-7, with a possible D match to TRBD1 (5 bases). The ends were cut back, 4 bases at V and 3 bases at J, with 19 bases in the middle. The length of the CDR3 is 16 residues. Germline-derived CDR1 and CDR2 are MGHRA and YSYEKL. The CDR3 DNA follows: TGCGCCAGCAGCCCCCAGATTGGCAGGCAGGGCTACGAGCAGTACTTC. Its translation: CASSPQIGRQGYEQYF.

The chain employs TRBV6-5 and TRBJ2-7, with D possibly matching TRBD2 (5 bases). Per germline, CDR1 MNHEY and CDR2 SVGAGI. Between the trimmed V and J ends, which lost 4 bases and 6 bases, there was a span of 13 bases. The CDR3 contains 13 residues. CDR3: CASSWNEGLEQYF. The CDR3, as DNA: TGTGCCAGCAGTTGGAATGAGGGCCTCGAGCAGTACTTC.

The rearrangement uses TRBV7-9 and TRBJ2-5; 9 nucleotides match TRBD2. The V gene's germline CDR1 is SEHNR and CDR2 FQNEAQ (reference sequence). CDR3 length: 16 amino acids. The J segment lost 4 bases and the V segment lost 2 bases, leaving 8 bases of the junction unmatched. CDR3 sequence (DNA): TGTGCCAGCAGCTTATTGACTAGCGGTTGGGGAGAGACCCAGTACTTC. It encodes CASSLLTSGWGETQYF.

This chain links TRBV6-5 with TRBJ1-6; 10 bases are a match to TRBD1. The ends lost 6 bases at V and 14 bases at J; junction bases unmatched: 10. The CDR3 sequence is 14 residues long. Looked up from germline, CDR1 is MNHEY and CDR2 is SVGAGI. CDR3 loop: CASSGDRGWGALHF. CDR3 in DNA: TGTGCCAGCAGCGGGGACAGGGGCTGGGGGGCCCTCCACTTT.

V gene TRBV6-5 combines with J gene TRBJ2-2; D remains ambiguous. CDR1 is MNHEY and CDR2 is SVGAGI in the germline V gene. Between the trimmed V and J ends, which lost 6 bases and 7 bases, there was a span of 12 bases. This CDR3 is built from 13 residues. Here the CDR3 reads CASSVELGGELFF. Here the CDR3 DNA reads TGTGCCAGCAGCGTGGAGTTGGGCGGGGAGCTGTTTTTT.

The chain joins TRBV7-9 to TRBJ1-5, with 9 bases aligning to TRBD1. The CDR3 spans 15 residues. V shed 5 bases, J shed 1 base, and the junction held 3 bases outside the gene matches. Germline loops: CDR1 SEHNR, CDR2 FQNEAQ (reference sequence). CDR3 region: CASSRDRASNQPQHF. CDR3 DNA: TGTGCCAGCAGCAGGGACAGGGCAAGCAATCAGCCCCAGCATTTT. The whole variable domain, remainder taken from reference TRBV7-9 and TRBJ1-5, is DTGVSQNPRHKITKRGQNVTFRCDPISEHNRLYWYRQTLGQGPEFLTYFQNEAQLEKSRLLSDRFSAERPKGSFSTLEIQRTEQGDSAMYLCASSRDRASNQPQHFGDGTRLSIL.

The CDR3 region is CASGTSGVGGFKNEQFF. The CDR3 region has the DNA TGTGCCAGCGGGACTAGCGGGGTAGGTGGTTTTAAGAATGAGCAGTTCTTC. V and J are TRBV27 and TRBJ2-1; 13 nucleotides agree with TRBD2. J lost 7 bases, V lost 8 bases, and 14 bases had no gene match. The CDR3 covers 17 residues. CDR1 and CDR2 from the germline V gene are MNHEY and SMNVEV (reference sequence).

This clone is a singleton in its sample. The chain couples TRBV12-2 to TRBJ1-2. TRBV12-2 has pseudogene status. This CDR3 is 15 amino acids long. The CDR3 loop is CASRLAVFANYGYTF. In nucleotides, the CDR3 is TGTGCAAGTCGCTTAGCCGTGTTTGCTAACTATGGCTACACCTTC.

This chain connects TRBV5-8 to TRBJ1-2; D remains ambiguous. In germline, CDR1 is SGHTS, CDR2 YDEGEE. CDR3 length equals 12 residues. The ends were cut back, 4 bases at V and 6 bases at J, with 10 bases in the middle. CDR3 residues: CASSPRFHGYTF. The DNA of the CDR3 is TGTGCCAGCAGCCCCAGATTCCATGGCTACACCTTC.

This clone is a singleton in its sample. V and J are TRBV5-4 and TRBJ1-2; tentatively, D is TRBD1 (6 bases). The CDR3 loop spans 18 amino acids. V lost 4 bases and J 0 bases, leaving 22 bases between the germline ends. Germline CDR1 and CDR2: SGHNT and YYREEE (reference sequence). For the CDR3, the DNA is TGTGCCAGCAGCCTGACAGGATCTAGTCTCCCTACTAACTATGGCTACACCTTC. Protein sequence: CASSLTGSSLPTNYGYTF.

This clone came up a few times. The rearrangement joins TRBV5-8 to TRBJ1-3; 7 positions match TRBD1. With V trimmed by 1 base and J by 6 bases, 4 bases remained unmatched. This CDR3 has 14 residues. CDR1 and CDR2 (germline): SGHTS, YDEGEE. CDR3 sequence reads: CASSLQGGPNTIYF. CDR3 nucleotide sequence: TGTGCCAGCAGCTTGCAGGGGGGACCAAACACCATATATTTT.

The CDR3 bases are TGTGCCAGCAGTGACAGGGGGAAGCAGTACTTC. It specifies CASSDRGKQYF. V gene TRBV12-3 or TRBV12-4 combines with J gene TRBJ2-7; 9 nucleotides align to TRBD1. The CDR3 length is 11 residues. Trimming took 5 bases from V and 8 from J; bases not matched to a gene: 1.

In its sample, this clone was seen a few times. The DNA of the CDR3 is TGTGCCAGCAGCGTGGCAGCGGGATTCACAGATACGCAGTATTTT. Its translation: CASSVAAGFTDTQYF. V gene TRBV9 combines with J gene TRBJ2-3, with 7 bases aligning to TRBD2. This CDR3 has 15 residues. With 2 bases clipped from V and 2 bases from J, the junction kept 5 bases outside the gene matches. Germline CDR1 is SGDLS and CDR2 is YYNGEE. The whole variable domain, filled in from reference TRBV9 and TRBJ2-3, reads DSGVTQTPKHLITATGQRVTLRCSPRSGDLSVYWYQQSLDQGLQFLIQYYNGEERAKGNILERFSAQQFPDLHSELNLSSLELGDSALYFCASSVAAGFTDTQYFGPGTRLTVL.

V gene TRBV5-4 combines with J gene TRBJ1-2; D possibly corresponds to TRBD1 (6 bases). CDR1 SGHNT and CDR2 YYREEE come from the germline V gene (reference sequence). The V gene lost 0 bases and the J gene lost 2 bases, with 11 bases spanning the gap. This CDR3 region has 15 residues. The CDR3 loop reads CASSLEVGANYGYTF. The CDR3, as DNA: TGTGCCAGCAGCTTGGAGGTGGGGGCCAACTATGGCTACACCTTC.

This clone was picked up one time. The chain joins TRBV6-5 to TRBJ1-2; TRBD1 agrees at 8 bases. Germline CDR1 is MNHEY and CDR2 is SVGAGI. CDR3 length equals 12 residues. Trimming took 5 bases from V and 4 from J; bases not matched to a gene: 0. The CDR3 coding sequence is TGTGCCAGCAGTCAGGGGGCCTATGGCTACACCTTC. Translation gives CASSQGAYGYTF.

V usage is TRBV5-4 and J usage is TRBJ1-6; 8 nucleotides align to TRBD1. CDR1 is SGHNT and CDR2 is YYREEE in the germline V gene (reference sequence). This CDR3 has 15 amino acids. The J segment lost 10 bases and the V segment lost 4 bases, leaving 10 bases of the junction unmatched. The CDR3 region has the DNA TGTGCCAGCAGCGGGACAGGCTCAGGGTACTCACCCCTCCACTTT. It encodes CASSGTGSGYSPLHF.

The CDR3 DNA sequence: TGTGCCTGCGACCGAACAGGGACTGAAGCTTTCTTT. Translating it yields CACDRTGTEAFF. The rearrangement joins TRBV30 to TRBJ1-1; D perhaps matches TRBD1 (6 bases). The V gene lost 6 bases and the J gene lost 5 bases, with 13 bases spanning the gap. Germline V CDR1 and CDR2: GTSNPN, SVGIG (reference sequence). This CDR3 is built from 12 residues.